These 5 T cell receptor beta chains came from one sample sequenced in a study of PD-L1 blockade in urothelial cancer. Time point of the sample: pretreatment peripheral blood. Method: immunoSEQ multiplex PCR; TCRdb's copy keeps in-frame clones and lacks some. Among about 88,000 clones listed, 80% to 90% were seen once. Sample: PBMCs, taken around atezolizumab (anti-PD-L1) treatment. These receptor sequences come from a woman over 75 with urothelial cancer.

The CDR3 bases are TGTGCCAGCAGCTTAGTGTCCGGGAAACTTTACGAGCAGTACTTC. Translation gives CASSLVSGKLYEQYF. The chain has TRBV7-9 and TRBJ2-7; a weak D match, TRBD2 (5 bases). CDR3 length: 15 residues. The V end was cut by 1 base, the J end by 4 bases, with 14 bases between. The germline CDR1 and CDR2 sequences are SEHNR and FQNEAQ (reference sequence).

The chain links TRBV6-5 to TRBJ1-5, with unresolved D. Trimming took 2 bases from V and 3 from J, leaving 8 bases between them. This CDR3 contains 14 residues. CDR1 is MNHEY and CDR2 is SVGAGI in the germline V gene. Here the CDR3 DNA reads TGTGCCAGCAGTTACGAGGATAACAATCAGCCCCAGCATTTT. Protein: CASSYEDNNQPQHF.

Here the CDR3 DNA reads TGTGCCAGCTCACCGGGCAGGGTAAATCAGCCCCAGCATTTT. This sequence encodes CASSPGRVNQPQHF. The chain has TRBV18 and TRBJ1-5; D possibly corresponds to TRBD1 (5 bases). CDR1 KGHSH and CDR2 LQKENI come from the germline V gene. Trimming removed 3 bases from V and 4 bases from J, with 10 bases in between. The CDR3 extends over 14 amino acids.

In this sample, this clone turned up a few times. The chain combines TRBV6-6 with TRBJ2-5; D is unresolved. CDR1 is MNHNY, CDR2 SVGAGI, per germline (reference sequence). CDR3 length: 12 amino acids. V lost 7 bases, J lost 2 bases, and 8 bases lay in between. CDR3 nucleotides: TGTGCCAGCACCGACTCTCAAGAGACCCAGTACTTC. Its protein is CASTDSQETQYF.

Points on this clone: The sample contains more than one DNA sequence encoding this CDR3. The chain couples TRBV7-9 to TRBJ1-2; D perhaps matches TRBD1 (5 bases). V lost 5 bases, J lost 4 bases, and 11 bases lay in between. This CDR3 region has 13 residues. Germline-derived CDR1 and CDR2 are SEHNR and FQNEAQ (reference sequence). CDR3: CASSPDSFYGYTF. The CDR3 coding sequence is TGTGCCAGCAGCCCCGACAGCTTCTATGGCTACACCTTC.